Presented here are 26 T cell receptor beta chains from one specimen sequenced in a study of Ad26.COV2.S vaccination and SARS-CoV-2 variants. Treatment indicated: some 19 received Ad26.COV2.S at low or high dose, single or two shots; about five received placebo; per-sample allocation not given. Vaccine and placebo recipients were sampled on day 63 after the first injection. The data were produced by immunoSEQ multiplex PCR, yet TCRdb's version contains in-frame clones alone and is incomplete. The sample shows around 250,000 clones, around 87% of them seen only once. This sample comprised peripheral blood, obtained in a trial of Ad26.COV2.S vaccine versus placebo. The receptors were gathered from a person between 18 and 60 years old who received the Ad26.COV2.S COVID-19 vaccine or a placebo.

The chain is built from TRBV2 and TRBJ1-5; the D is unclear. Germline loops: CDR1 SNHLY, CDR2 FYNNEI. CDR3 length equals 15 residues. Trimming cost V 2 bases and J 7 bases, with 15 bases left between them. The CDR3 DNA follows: TGTGCCAGCAGTGAAAGCGACACCCATAGACAGCCCCAGCATTTT. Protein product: CASSESDTHRQPQHF. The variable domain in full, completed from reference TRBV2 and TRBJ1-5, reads EPEVTQTPSHQVTQMGQEVILRCVPISNHLYFYWYRQILGQKVEFLVSFYNNEISEKSEIFDDQFSVERPDGSNFTLKIRSTKLEDSAMYFCASSESDTHRQPQHFGDGTRLSIL.

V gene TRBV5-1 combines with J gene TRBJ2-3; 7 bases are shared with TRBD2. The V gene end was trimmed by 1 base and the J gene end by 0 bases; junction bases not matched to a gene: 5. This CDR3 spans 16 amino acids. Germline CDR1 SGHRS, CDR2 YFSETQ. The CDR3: CASSLLSGPSTDTQYF. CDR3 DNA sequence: TGCGCCAGCAGCTTGCTTAGCGGGCCTAGCACAGATACGCAGTATTTT.

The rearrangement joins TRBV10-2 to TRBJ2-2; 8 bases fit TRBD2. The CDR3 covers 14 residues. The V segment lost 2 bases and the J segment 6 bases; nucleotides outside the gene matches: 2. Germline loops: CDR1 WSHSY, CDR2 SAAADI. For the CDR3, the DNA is TGCGCCAGCAGTGAGGTCGGGGGGGCCGGGGAGCTGTTTTTT. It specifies CASSEVGGAGELFF.

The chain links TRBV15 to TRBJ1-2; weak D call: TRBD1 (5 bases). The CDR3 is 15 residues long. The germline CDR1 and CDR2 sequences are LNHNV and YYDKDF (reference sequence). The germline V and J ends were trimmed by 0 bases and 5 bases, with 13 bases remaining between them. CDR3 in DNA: TGTGCCACCAGCAGAGATCGGGGGGAGCGGTATGGCTACACCTTC. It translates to CATSRDRGERYGYTF.

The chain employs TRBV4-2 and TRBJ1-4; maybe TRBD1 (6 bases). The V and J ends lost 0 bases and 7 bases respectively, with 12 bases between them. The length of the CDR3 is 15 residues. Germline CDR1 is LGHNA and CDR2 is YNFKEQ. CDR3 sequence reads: CASSQEGGAGEKLFF. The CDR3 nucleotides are TGTGCCAGCAGCCAAGAGGGGGGGGCGGGTGAAAAACTGTTTTTT.

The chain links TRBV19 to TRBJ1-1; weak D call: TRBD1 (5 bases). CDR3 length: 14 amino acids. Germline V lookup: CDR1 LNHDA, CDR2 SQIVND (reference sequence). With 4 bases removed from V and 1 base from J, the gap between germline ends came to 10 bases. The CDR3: CASSSQGGNTEAFF. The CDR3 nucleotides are TGTGCCAGTAGTAGCCAGGGCGGGAACACTGAAGCTTTCTTT.

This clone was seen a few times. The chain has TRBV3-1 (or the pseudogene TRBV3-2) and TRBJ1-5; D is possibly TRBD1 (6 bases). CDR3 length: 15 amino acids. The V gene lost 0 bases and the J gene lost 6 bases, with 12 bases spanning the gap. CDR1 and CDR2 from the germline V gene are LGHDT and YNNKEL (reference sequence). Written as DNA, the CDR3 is TGTGCCAGCAGCCAAGAACAGGGATTGAGTCAGCCCCAGCATTTT. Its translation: CASSQEQGLSQPQHF.

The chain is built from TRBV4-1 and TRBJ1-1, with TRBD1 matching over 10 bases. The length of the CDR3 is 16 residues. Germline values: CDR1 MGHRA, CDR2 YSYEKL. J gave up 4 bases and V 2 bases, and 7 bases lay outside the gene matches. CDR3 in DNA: TGCGCCAGCAGCCAACCGGGACAGGGGAGGGGCACTGAAGCTTTCTTT. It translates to CASSQPGQGRGTEAFF.

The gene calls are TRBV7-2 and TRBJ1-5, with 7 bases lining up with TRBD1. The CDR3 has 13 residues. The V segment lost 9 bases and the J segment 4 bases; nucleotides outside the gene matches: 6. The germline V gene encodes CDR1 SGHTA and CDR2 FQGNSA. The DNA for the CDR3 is TGTGCCAGTACAGGGGCTCCTAATCAGCCCCAGCATTTT. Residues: CASTGAPNQPQHF.

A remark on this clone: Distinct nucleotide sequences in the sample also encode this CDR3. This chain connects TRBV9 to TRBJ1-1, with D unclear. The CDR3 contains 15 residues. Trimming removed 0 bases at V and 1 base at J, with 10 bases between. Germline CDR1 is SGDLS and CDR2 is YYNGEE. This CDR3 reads CASSVDGLGNTEAFF. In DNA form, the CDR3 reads TGTGCCAGCAGCGTAGATGGCCTTGGGAACACTGAAGCTTTCTTT.

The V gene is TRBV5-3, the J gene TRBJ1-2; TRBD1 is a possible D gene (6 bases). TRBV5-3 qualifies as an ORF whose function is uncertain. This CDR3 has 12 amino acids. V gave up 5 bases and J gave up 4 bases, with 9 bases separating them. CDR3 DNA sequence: TGTGCCAGAAGTTACAGGGTCTATGGCTACACCTTC. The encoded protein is CARSYRVYGYTF.

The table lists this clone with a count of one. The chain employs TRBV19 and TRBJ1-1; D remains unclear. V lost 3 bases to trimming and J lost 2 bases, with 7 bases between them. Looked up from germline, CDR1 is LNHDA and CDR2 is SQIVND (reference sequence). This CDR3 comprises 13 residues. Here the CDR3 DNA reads TGTGCCAGTAGTATGAAGGGAAACACTGAAGCTTTCTTT. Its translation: CASSMKGNTEAFF.

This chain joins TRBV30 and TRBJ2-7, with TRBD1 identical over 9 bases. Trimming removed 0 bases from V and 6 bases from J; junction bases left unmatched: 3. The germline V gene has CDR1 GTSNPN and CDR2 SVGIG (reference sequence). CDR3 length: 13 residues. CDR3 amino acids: CAWSVRDRAEQYF. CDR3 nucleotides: TGTGCCTGGAGTGTACGGGACAGGGCCGAGCAGTACTTC.

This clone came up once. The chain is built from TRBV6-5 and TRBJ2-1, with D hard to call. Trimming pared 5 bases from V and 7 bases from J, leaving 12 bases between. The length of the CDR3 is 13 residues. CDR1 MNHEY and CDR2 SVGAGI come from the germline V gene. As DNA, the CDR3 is TGTGCCAGCAGTATCGGACGCCAGAATGAGCAGTTCTTC. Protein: CASSIGRQNEQFF.

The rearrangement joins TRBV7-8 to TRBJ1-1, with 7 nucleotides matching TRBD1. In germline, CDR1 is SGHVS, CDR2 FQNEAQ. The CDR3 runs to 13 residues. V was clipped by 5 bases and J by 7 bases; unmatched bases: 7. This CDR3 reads CASSIWDRSEAFF. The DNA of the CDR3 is TGTGCCAGCAGCATCTGGGACAGAAGTGAAGCTTTCTTT. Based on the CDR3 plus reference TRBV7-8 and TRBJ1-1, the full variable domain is GAGVSQSPRYKVAKRGQDVALRCDPISGHVSLFWYQQALGQGPEFLTYFQNEAQLDKSGLPSDRFFAERPEGSVSTLKIQRTQQEDSAVYLCASSIWDRSEAFFGQGTRLTVV.

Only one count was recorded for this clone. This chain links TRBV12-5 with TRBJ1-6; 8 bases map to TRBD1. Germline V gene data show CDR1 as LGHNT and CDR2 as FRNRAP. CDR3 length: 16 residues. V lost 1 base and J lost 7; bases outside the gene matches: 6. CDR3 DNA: TGTGCTAGTGGTTTGGGCCAGGGGGCATCGAATTCACCCCTCCACTTT. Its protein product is CASGLGQGASNSPLHF.

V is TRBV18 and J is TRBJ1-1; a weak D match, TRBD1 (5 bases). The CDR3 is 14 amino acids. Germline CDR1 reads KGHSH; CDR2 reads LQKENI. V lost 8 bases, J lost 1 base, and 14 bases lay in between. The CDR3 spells CASARQSGNTEAFF. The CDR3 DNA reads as TGTGCCAGCGCCCGACAGAGTGGGAACACTGAAGCTTTCTTT.

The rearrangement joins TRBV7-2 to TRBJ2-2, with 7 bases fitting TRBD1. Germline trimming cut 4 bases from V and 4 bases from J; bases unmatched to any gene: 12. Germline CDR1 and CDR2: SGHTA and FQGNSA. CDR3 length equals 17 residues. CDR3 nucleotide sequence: TGTGCCAGCAGCTCACCCACAGGGGAACGAGTCACCGGGGAGCTGTTTTTT. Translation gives CASSSPTGERVTGELFF.

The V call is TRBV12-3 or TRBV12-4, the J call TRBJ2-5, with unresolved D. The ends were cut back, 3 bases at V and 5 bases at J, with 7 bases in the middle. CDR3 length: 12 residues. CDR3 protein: CASSLIGETQYF. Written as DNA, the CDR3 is TGTGCCAGCAGTTTGATTGGGGAGACCCAGTACTTC.

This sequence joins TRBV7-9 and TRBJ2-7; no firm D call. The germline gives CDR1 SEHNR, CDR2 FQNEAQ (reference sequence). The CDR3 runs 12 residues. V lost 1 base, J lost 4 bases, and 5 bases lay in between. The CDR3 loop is CASSLDQYEQYF. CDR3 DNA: TGTGCCAGCAGCTTAGACCAGTACGAGCAGTACTTC.

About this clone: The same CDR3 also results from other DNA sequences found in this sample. The CDR3 here is CAWSSRSYNSPLHF. DNA of the CDR3: TGTGCCTGGAGCAGTCGCTCCTATAATTCACCCCTCCACTTT. V is TRBV30 and J is TRBJ1-6; no firm D call. Germline CDR1 and CDR2: GTSNPN and SVGIG (reference sequence). This CDR3 contains 14 residues. V was pared by 3 bases and J by 0 bases, with 6 bases between.

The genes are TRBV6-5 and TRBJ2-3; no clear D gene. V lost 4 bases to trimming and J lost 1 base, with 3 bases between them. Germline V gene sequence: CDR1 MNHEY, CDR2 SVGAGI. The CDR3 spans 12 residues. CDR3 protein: CASSSGTDTQYF. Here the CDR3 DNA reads TGTGCCAGCAGTTCCGGCACAGATACGCAGTATTTT.

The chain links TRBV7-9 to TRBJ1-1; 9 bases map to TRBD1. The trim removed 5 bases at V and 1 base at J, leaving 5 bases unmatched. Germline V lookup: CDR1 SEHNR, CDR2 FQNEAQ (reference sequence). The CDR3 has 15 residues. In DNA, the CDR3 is TGTGCCAGCAGCAAAACACAGGGGGCGAACACTGAAGCTTTCTTT. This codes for CASSKTQGANTEAFF.

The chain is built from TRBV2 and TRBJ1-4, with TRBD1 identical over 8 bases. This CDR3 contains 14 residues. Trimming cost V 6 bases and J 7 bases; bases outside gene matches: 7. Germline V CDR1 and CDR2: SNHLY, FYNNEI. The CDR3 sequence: CASRLRGQGEKLFF. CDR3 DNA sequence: TGTGCCAGCAGGCTCAGGGGGCAGGGTGAAAAACTGTTTTTT.

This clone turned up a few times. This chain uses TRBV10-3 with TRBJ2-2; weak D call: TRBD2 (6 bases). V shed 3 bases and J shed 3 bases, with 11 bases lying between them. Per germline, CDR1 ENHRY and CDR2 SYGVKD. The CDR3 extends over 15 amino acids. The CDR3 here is CAISDRGLDTGELFF. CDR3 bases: TGTGCCATCAGTGACCGGGGACTGGACACCGGGGAGCTGTTTTTT.

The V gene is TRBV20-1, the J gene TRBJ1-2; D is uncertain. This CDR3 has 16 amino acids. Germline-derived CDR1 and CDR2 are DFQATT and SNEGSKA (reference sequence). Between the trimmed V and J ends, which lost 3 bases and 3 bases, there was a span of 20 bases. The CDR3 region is CSASSEEGTADYGYTF. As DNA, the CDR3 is TGCAGTGCTAGTTCAGAGGAAGGAACAGCTGACTATGGCTACACCTTC.